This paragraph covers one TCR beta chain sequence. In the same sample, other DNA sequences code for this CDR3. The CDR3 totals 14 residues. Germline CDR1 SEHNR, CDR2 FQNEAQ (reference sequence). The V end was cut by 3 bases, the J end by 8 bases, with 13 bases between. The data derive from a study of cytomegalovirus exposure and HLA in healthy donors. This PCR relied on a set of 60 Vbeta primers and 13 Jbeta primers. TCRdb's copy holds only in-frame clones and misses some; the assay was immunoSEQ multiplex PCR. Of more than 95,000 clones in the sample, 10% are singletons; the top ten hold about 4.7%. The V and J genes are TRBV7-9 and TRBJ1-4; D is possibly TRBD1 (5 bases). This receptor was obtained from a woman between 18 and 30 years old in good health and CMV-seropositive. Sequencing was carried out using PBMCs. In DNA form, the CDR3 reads TGTGCCAGCAGCTTGGGGCAGGGAAACGAAAAACTGTTTTTT. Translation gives CASSLGQGNEKLFF.